A selection of T cell receptor beta chains follows, all from one sample in a study of T cell changes during pregnancy in multiple sclerosis. Sequenced by immunoSEQ multiplex PCR; TCRdb stores in-frame clones only, minus some. The table lists fewer than 100,000 clones, about 93% of them singletons, with 2.6% in the top ten. The sequencing used peripheral blood, collected after pregnancy. The receptor source for this set is a female donor in good health, enrolled as a control in a pregnancy study. The CDR3 runs from the conserved cysteine through the conserved F or W. The D gene is left open where the match is weak. Part of the rows lack a size; the others show once, few, many or a class for expanded clones.

d_call	j_call	clone_size	v_call	cdr3_aa	cdr3_nt
NA	TRBJ2-7	once	TRBV7-8	CASSPSRWPHEQYF	TGTGCCAGCAGCCCCTCGCGGTGGCCCCACGAGCAGTACTTC
NA	TRBJ2-2	NA	TRBV2	CASRAEPGELFF	TGTGCCAGCAGGGCGGAGCCCGGGGAGCTGTTTTTT
TRBD1	TRBJ1-5	NA	TRBV7-8	CASSLAPPGQGPEPQHF	TGTGCCAGCAGCCTCGCCCCCCCGGGACAGGGGCCAGAGCCCCAGCATTTT
TRBD1	TRBJ1-2	NA	TRBV2	CASRGGQGRGYGYTF	TGTGCCAGCAGGGGGGGACAGGGTAGGGGCTATGGCTACACCTTC
TRBD2	TRBJ2-7	NA	TRBV7-2	CASSTSGYEQYF	TGTGCCAGCAGCACTAGCGGCTACGAGCAGTACTTC
NA	TRBJ2-2	NA	TRBV5-1	CASSLHRNTGELFF	TGCGCCAGCAGCTTGCATAGAAACACCGGGGAGCTGTTTTTT
NA	TRBJ2-2	once	TRBV5-6	CASSLSRGRELFF	TGTGCCAGCAGCTTGTCGCGGGGCCGGGAGCTGTTTTTT
NA	TRBJ1-3	NA	TRBV5-1	CASSLETGSGNTIYF	TGCGCCAGCAGCTTGGAGACAGGCTCTGGAAACACCATATATTTT
NA	TRBJ1-5	once	TRBV7-2	CASSLQKNQPQHF	TGTGCCAGCAGCTTACAAAAAAATCAGCCCCAGCATTTT
NA	TRBJ2-7	NA	TRBV28	CASSFQVFCHKQYF	TGTGCCAGCAGTTTTCAGGTTTTTTGTCACAAGCAGTACTTC
TRBD1	TRBJ1-6	NA	TRBV2	CASRARTGGGSPLHF	TGTGCCAGCAGAGCCCGGACAGGGGGAGGTTCACCCCTCCACTTT
NA	TRBJ1-6	NA	TRBV7-8	CASSLMRPANSPLHF	TGTGCCAGCAGCTTAATGAGGCCAGCTAATTCACCCCTCCACTTT
TRBD1	TRBJ1-1	once	TRBV18	CASSPLGTGVNTEAFF	TGTGCCAGCTCACCTTTGGGGACAGGGGTGAACACTGAAGCTTTCTTT
NA	TRBJ2-3	NA	TRBV29-1	CSVVRVAGADTQYF	TGCAGCGTTGTGCGTGTCGCGGGTGCAGATACGCAGTATTTT
NA	TRBJ1-1	NA	TRBV7-9	CASSLWATEAFF	TGTGCCAGCAGCCTTTGGGCCACTGAAGCTTTCTTT
NA	TRBJ2-7	NA	TRBV29-1	CSVVAGSYEQYF	TGCAGCGTTGTTGCGGGGTCTTACGAGCAGTACTTC
NA	TRBJ2-1	NA	TRBV5-8	CASSLAVNYGNEQFF	TGTGCCAGCAGCTTGGCCGTAAACTACGGGAATGAGCAGTTCTTC
NA	TRBJ1-1	NA	TRBV7-9	CASSLAVAPEAFF	TGTGCCAGCAGCTTAGCGGTAGCCCCTGAAGCTTTCTTT
NA	TRBJ1-5	once	TRBV29-1	CSVAAGGGQPQHF	TGCAGCGTTGCTGCGGGCGGGGGGCAGCCCCAGCATTTT
NA	TRBJ1-1	NA	TRBV18	CASSEQGREAFF	TGTGCCAGCTCTGAGCAGGGCCGTGAAGCTTTCTTT
TRBD1	TRBJ2-1	NA	TRBV19	CASTGQGIRFNEQFF	TGTGCCAGTACCGGACAGGGGATAAGATTCAATGAGCAGTTCTTC
NA	TRBJ1-2	NA	TRBV7-9	CASSEAGYGYTF	TGTGCCAGCAGCGAGGCCGGCTATGGCTACACCTTC
TRBD2	TRBJ2-3	NA	TRBV10-3	CAIRLAGLSTDTQYF	TGTGCCATCAGATTAGCGGGACTATCCACAGATACGCAGTATTTT
TRBD1	TRBJ1-1	NA	TRBV6-5	CASRLGQVGTEAFF	TGTGCCAGCAGGTTAGGACAGGTGGGCACTGAAGCTTTCTTT
NA	TRBJ1-5	NA	TRBV5-1	CASSLAIQINQPQHF	TGCGCCAGCAGCTTGGCTATCCAAATCAATCAGCCCCAGCATTTT
TRBD1	TRBJ2-7	NA	TRBV25-1	CASSQRGLSYEQYF	TGTGCCAGCAGTCAGAGGGGGCTCTCCTACGAGCAGTACTTC
TRBD2	TRBJ2-7	NA	TRBV6-5	CASSLPGLAGYEQYF	TGTGCCAGCAGCCTCCCGGGACTAGCGGGCTACGAGCAGTACTTC
NA	TRBJ2-5	NA	TRBV7-6	CASSIEETQYF	TGTGCCAGCAGCATCGAAGAGACCCAGTACTTC